This is a list of T cell receptor beta chains from one sample in a study of cytomegalovirus exposure and HLA in healthy donors. TCRdb's copy holds only in-frame clones and misses some; the assay was immunoSEQ multiplex PCR. The profile shows under 170,000 clones, around 75% of them singletons. Sequencing was carried out using PBMCs. The receptors derive from a human donor in good health. Each CDR3 is given with its conserved first and last residue. Fields, in order: J gene, clone size, D gene, V gene, CDR3 DNA, CDR3 protein. D genes are given only for firm matches. Rows may omit the clone size; those that give it use once, few, many or a size class.

>TRBJ1-5|once|-|TRBV6-1
TGTGCCAGCAGTCTAGAGGTATATCAGCCCCAGCATTTT
CASSLEVYQPQHF
>TRBJ1-4|-|TRBD1|TRBV14
TGTGCCAGCAGCCACAGTACAGGGGATGAAAAACTGTTTTTT
CASSHSTGDEKLFF
>TRBJ2-2|-|-|TRBV5-6
TGTGCCAGCAGCTTGGGTGTGGACACGAACACCGGGGAGCTGTTTTTT
CASSLGVDTNTGELFF
>TRBJ2-2|-|TRBD2|TRBV19
TGTGCCAGTAGCGAAACTAGCGGGCCGAACACCGGGGAGCTGTTTTTT
CASSETSGPNTGELFF
>TRBJ2-7|-|TRBD1|TRBV5-6
TGTGCCAGCAGCTGGGACAGGGACTACGAGCAGTACTTC
CASSWDRDYEQYF
>TRBJ1-3|once|-|TRBV19
TGTGCCAGTAGTCCGCGGCGTCCGAACTCTGGAAACACCATATATTTT
CASSPRRPNSGNTIYF
>TRBJ2-7|-|-|TRBV7-9
TGTGCCAGCAGCTCGGGGAAGAGGGGCTTGACAGGAATGTACGAGCAGTACTTC
CASSSGKRGLTGMYEQYF
>TRBJ1-2|-|TRBD1|TRBV27
TGTGCCAGCAGTTTATTGCGAGGGACAGCTAACTATGGCTACACCTTC
CASSLLRGTANYGYTF
>TRBJ2-7|-|TRBD2|TRBV19
TGTGCCAGTCAAAATCGGGGGGACTACGAGCAGTACTTC
CASQNRGDYEQYF
>TRBJ1-6|-|TRBD1|TRBV7-9
TGTGCCAGCAGCTACGAAACTTCCGGGACAGGCAAGACTCCCCTCCACTTT
CASSYETSGTGKTPLHF
>TRBJ2-5|-|TRBD1|TRBV5-1
TGCGCCAGCAGACCCACGACAGGGGATGGGGGGACCCAGTACTTC
CASRPTTGDGGTQYF
>TRBJ2-1|-|-|TRBV28
TGTGCCAGCAGCCTGGGACTTCCTGAGCAGTTCTTC
CASSLGLPEQFF
>TRBJ1-5|-|TRBD1|TRBV6-5
TGTGCCAGCAGCTCCACAGGGGGCAGTCAGCCCCAGCATTTT
CASSSTGGSQPQHF
>TRBJ2-1|-|TRBD2|TRBV5-1
TGCGCCAGCAGCCTCTTTAGCGGGAGTAATGAGCAGTTCTTC
CASSLFSGSNEQFF
>TRBJ1-1|-|-|TRBV5-1
TGCGCCAGCAGCTTGGTACCATCAGACACTGAAGCTTTCTTT
CASSLVPSDTEAFF
>TRBJ1-2|few|TRBD1|TRBV7-9
TGTGCCAGCAGCCCGCTAACGACCGGGACAGAGAACCACTATGGCTACACCTTC
CASSPLTTGTENHYGYTF
>TRBJ2-5|-|TRBD2|TRBV6-1
TGTGCCAGCAGTCCAGCGGGGGGGAGGCGAGAGACCCAGTACTTC
CASSPAGGRRETQYF
>TRBJ2-5|-|-|TRBV18
TGTGCCAGCTCACCGGCGGCGGTCCTGGGGACCCAGTACTTC
CASSPAAVLGTQYF
>TRBJ1-1|-|-|TRBV21-1
-
CASSVGTGNTEAFF
>TRBJ1-2|-|TRBD1|TRBV6-6
TGTGCCAGCAGTTCCAAAAAAAGACAGGGTGGCTACACCTTC
CASSSKKRQGGYTF
>TRBJ2-2|-|-|TRBV7-3
TGTGCCAGTAGTAGGAACACCGGGGAGCTGTTTTTT
CASSRNTGELFF
>TRBJ1-4|-|-|TRBV5-1
TGCGCCAGCAGCCCCGTCGGGGGAGGGAGAGAAAAACTGTTTTTT
CASSPVGGGREKLFF
>TRBJ2-3|-|-|TRBV27
TGTGCCAGCAGTTCGAGGGGGATTAGCACAGATACGCAGTATTTT
CASSSRGISTDTQYF
>TRBJ2-7|few|TRBD2|TRBV6-1
TGTGCCAGCAGTGGGGGCGGGAGCTCCTACGAGCAGTACTTC
CASSGGGSSYEQYF
>TRBJ1-2|once|-|TRBV6-6
TGTGCCAGCAGTTCTCCGGGACTTTCGAACTATGGCTACACCTTC
CASSSPGLSNYGYTF
>TRBJ1-5|-|-|TRBV6-1
TGTGCCAGCAGTGAGCGGTCGGTCCAGCCCCAGCATTTT
CASSERSVQPQHF
>TRBJ2-1|-|-|TRBV4-3
TGCGCCAGCAGCCAAGCCCCAATTCGGTCCTACAATGAGCAGTTCTTC
CASSQAPIRSYNEQFF
>TRBJ2-7|-|TRBD2|TRBV2
TGTGCCAGCAAAGGAGGGACTAGCGGGAGTCGTAACGAGCAGTACTTC
CASKGGTSGSRNEQYF
>TRBJ2-1|-|TRBD2|TRBV19
TGTGCCAGTAGGGGGGGGTTCGTAGCGGGAGGAAGCTCCTACAATGAGCAGTTCTTC
CASRGGFVAGGSSYNEQFF
>TRBJ2-5|-|-|TRBV19
TGTGCCAGTAGTAGGCTCCGGGACACCGACCAAGAGACCCAGTACTTC
CASSRLRDTDQETQYF
>TRBJ2-7|once|-|TRBV5-1
TGCGCCAGCAGCTCTGGCTCCACCTACGAGCAGTACTTC
CASSSGSTYEQYF
>TRBJ2-7|-|-|TRBV7-9
TGTGCCAGCAGTTCTACAGTCTACGAGCAGTACTTC
CASSSTVYEQYF
>TRBJ2-7|-|TRBD2|TRBV6-5
TGTGCCAGCAGCCCTAGCGGGTCCAGCTCCTACGAGCAGTACTTC
CASSPSGSSSYEQYF
>TRBJ1-1|-|TRBD1|TRBV11-2
TGTGCCAGCAGAAGACAGGGTGGTCCTTCGAACACTGAAGCTTTCTTT
CASRRQGGPSNTEAFF
>TRBJ2-5|-|TRBD2|TRBV15
TGTGCCACCAGCAGAGCGCGGGGGAAGCAGTACTTC
CATSRARGKQYF
>TRBJ2-4|-|-|TRBV7-9
TGTGCCAGCAGCTTAATGGGGACTGCCAAAAACATTCAGTACTTC
CASSLMGTAKNIQYF
>TRBJ1-1|-|-|TRBV6-6
TGTGCCAGCAGCATGGGGCCTGCTGCTCCCAGGACTGAAGCTTTCTTT
CASSMGPAAPRTEAFF
>TRBJ2-7|-|-|TRBV23-1
TGCGCCAGCCAGGAGCGACGGGCGGGCTACGAGCAGTACTTC
CASQERRAGYEQYF
>TRBJ2-7|-|-|TRBV7-9
TGTGCCAGCAGCCCGGGACGGGGGTACGAGCAGTACTTC
CASSPGRGYEQYF
>TRBJ2-7|few|-|TRBV11-2
TGTGCCAGCAGCTTAGGGTCGGGCGAGCAGTACTTC
CASSLGSGEQYF
>TRBJ2-7|-|TRBD1|TRBV28
TGTGCCAGCAGAGACAGGGGGAAGTCCTACGAGCAGTACTTC
CASRDRGKSYEQYF
>TRBJ2-2|-|-|TRBV10-1
TGCGCCAGCACGTCGAACACCGGGGAGCTGTTTTTT
CASTSNTGELFF
>TRBJ1-1|-|-|TRBV20-1
TGCAGTGCTAAGGGGGTCACTGAAGCTTTCTTT
CSAKGVTEAFF
>TRBJ2-1|-|TRBD2|TRBV19
TGTGCCAGTAGTTCCCCAGCGGGAGGACGCTCCTACAATGAGCAGTTCTTC
CASSSPAGGRSYNEQFF
>TRBJ1-4|-|-|TRBV18
TGTGCCAGCTCACCAATGACAGTGGGGGCGGAAAAACTGTTTTTT
CASSPMTVGAEKLFF
>TRBJ2-3|-|TRBD2|TRBV12-5
TGTGCTAGTGGACCCGGGAGGGCAGATACGCAGTATTTT
CASGPGRADTQYF
>TRBJ1-2|-|TRBD1|TRBV27
TGTGCCAGCAGTTCCCGCCGCCCCCCGGACAGGGGGGGGTATGGCTACACCTTC
CASSSRRPPDRGGYGYTF
>TRBJ2-7|-|-|TRBV27
TGTGCCAGCAGGGACCGGGGATACGAGCAGTACTTC
CASRDRGYEQYF
>TRBJ1-2|-|TRBD1|TRBV5-1
TGCGCCAGCAGCTTGGCGACAGGGGCGTCGTTTAACTATGGCTACACCTTC
CASSLATGASFNYGYTF
>TRBJ2-7|-|TRBD2|TRBV27
TGTGCCAGCAGTTCTAGCGGGGTGATCTCCTACGAGCAGTACTTC
CASSSSGVISYEQYF
>TRBJ2-6|-|-|TRBV4-2
TGTGCCAGCAGCCAAGACGGGGAATCTGGGGCCAACGTCCTGACTTTC
CASSQDGESGANVLTF
>TRBJ1-2|-|-|TRBV11-3
TGTGCCAGCAGCTTCGCTAGCGGGTATGGCTACACCTTC
CASSFASGYGYTF
>TRBJ2-5|-|TRBD2|TRBV15
TGTGCCACCAGGGGCGGGGGATTAGAGACCCAGTACTTC
CATRGGGLETQYF
>TRBJ2-3|-|TRBD2|TRBV7-2
TGTGCCAGCAGCACAGGACTAGTCCTAACAGATACGCAGTATTTT
CASSTGLVLTDTQYF
>TRBJ2-7|-|TRBD2|TRBV7-3
TGTGCCAGCAGCTTAAATGCGGGCGGGGGGCCCAACTACGAGCAGTACTTC
CASSLNAGGGPNYEQYF